This T cell receptor beta chain was sequenced for a study of shared clonotypes between healthy human individuals. The overall study: Per donor, CD8 memory used one plate, CD8 naive used two, CD4 memory used three and CD4 naive used three.

After removal of 5 bases from V and 3 bases from J, the junction contained 18 bases not matched to a gene. Germline values: CDR1 SGHAT, CDR2 FQNNGV. The CDR3 has 18 residues. Study conclusions and caveats: Some clonotypes were shared by all four sorted-subset donors, while others were not shared. The non-shared ones had lower generation probabilities than the shared ones.

In the original processing: In the immunoSEQ data, sequences were junction-only and lacked quality scores, so filtering differed. Only in-frame clones appear in the TCRdb table, and some are missing; sequencing was by immunoSEQ multiplex PCR. V and J calls plus clone size are reproduced from that table; the DNA served to infer D and trimming. The sample lists 730,000 or so clones, roughly 70% occurring once. On this clone: Its antigen is still unknown.

The specimen sequenced was memory CD4+ T cells sorted from blood. The subset: CD45RA-negative fraction. This clonotype was obtained from a woman in her twenties or thirties in good health. This rearrangement joins TRBV11-2 to TRBJ2-7; 8 bases map to TRBD2. DNA of the CDR3: TGTGCCAGCAGCCGAGAGGGACTAGACCTTATTTCAGGCTACGAGCAGTACTTC. Translating it yields CASSREGLDLISGYEQYF.